Below, 10 T cell receptor beta chains from the same sample are listed, as sequenced in a study of OX40 agonist ivuxolimab in advanced cancers. Sequencing was performed with immunoSEQ multiplex PCR; in TCRdb, only in-frame clones are kept and a portion is missing. The table lists over 15,000 clones, 80% to 95% of them singletons. The sample consisted of CD4+ or CD8+ T cells sorted from blood, taken in a trial of the OX40 agonist ivuxolimab. These receptors came from an adult with an advanced solid tumor such as melanoma, head and neck, liver or kidney cancer.

The rearrangement uses TRBV4-1 and TRBJ2-1; perhaps D is TRBD1 or TRBD2 (5 bases each). The CDR3 totals 13 residues. The ends were cut back, 3 bases at V and 7 bases at J, with 10 bases in the middle. CDR1 and CDR2 (germline): MGHRA, YSYEKL. CDR3 in DNA: TGCGCCAGCAGCCAGGGGGAGATGAATGAGCAGTTCTTC. Protein: CASSQGEMNEQFF.

The chain recombines TRBV14 with TRBJ1-4; D ambiguous. The germline gives CDR1 SGHDN, CDR2 FVKESK. The length of the CDR3 is 15 residues. V lost 0 bases, J lost 6 bases, and 11 bases lay in between. The CDR3 DNA reads TGTGCCAGCAGCCAAGATGAAGAGAGATATGAAAAACTGTTTTTT. Translated, it gives CASSQDEERYEKLFF.

This clone was observed a handful of times. The rearrangement uses TRBV7-9 and TRBJ2-3; 12 bases match TRBD2. The germline gives CDR1 SEHNR, CDR2 FQNEAQ (reference sequence). The CDR3 sequence is 16 residues long. Trimming at V came to 5 bases and at J to 0 bases, leaving 3 bases not matched to a gene. Written as DNA, the CDR3 is TGTGCCAGCAGCGCCGGACTAGCGGGGAGCACAGATACGCAGTATTTT. It specifies CASSAGLAGSTDTQYF.

The chain uses TRBV6-4 and TRBJ2-3, with D unclear. Germline assignment: CDR1 MRHNA and CDR2 SNTAGT. V was cut by 3 bases and J by 0 bases, with 7 bases left in between. This CDR3 has 14 residues. CDR3 nucleotide sequence: TGTGCCAGCAGTGAGGACGGGAGCACAGATACGCAGTATTTT. Its protein product is CASSEDGSTDTQYF.

V is TRBV11-3 and J is TRBJ2-5; 8 bases align to TRBD1. CDR3 length: 16 residues. The trim removed 4 bases at V and 2 bases at J, leaving 9 bases unmatched. Per germline, CDR1 SGHNT and CDR2 YENEEA. CDR3 sequence reads: CASSSMGQVVQETQYF. The CDR3 nucleotides read TGTGCCAGCAGCTCAATGGGACAGGTGGTTCAAGAGACCCAGTACTTC. Full variable domain (outside the CDR3, taken from reference TRBV11-3 and TRBJ2-5): EAGVVQSPRYKIIEKKQPVAFWCNPISGHNTLYWYLQNLGQGPELLIRYENEEAVDDSQLPKDRFSAERLKGVDSTLKIQPAELGDSAVYLCASSSMGQVVQETQYFGPGTRLLVL.

The chain carries TRBV6-4 and TRBJ2-1; 12 bases align to TRBD2. CDR3 length: 15 amino acids. With 0 bases clipped from V and 9 bases from J, the junction kept 3 bases outside the gene matches. The germline V gene encodes CDR1 MRHNA and CDR2 SNTAGT. CDR3 protein: CASSDSLAGGGEQFF. The CDR3 nucleotides are TGTGCCAGCAGTGACTCTCTAGCGGGAGGGGGTGAGCAGTTCTTC.

The V gene is TRBV18, the J gene TRBJ2-7, with 9 positions matching TRBD2. The CDR3 covers 15 residues. J was trimmed by 4 bases and V by 3 bases; bases with no gene match: 7. The germline gives CDR1 KGHSH, CDR2 LQKENI. The CDR3 DNA follows: TGTGCCAGCTCACCCGGACTAGCGCGAACTTACGAGCAGTACTTC. It translates to CASSPGLARTYEQYF.

This clone is a singleton in its sample. Germline is not matched at one junction end, which may reflect a read error. The genes are TRBV7-2 and TRBJ2-7, with D maybe TRBD1 (5 bases). This CDR3 spans 15 amino acids. Germline CDR1 is SGHTA and CDR2 is FQGNSA. The CDR3 nucleotides are TGTGCCGGCAGCTTCAGTCTTGACAGAAGGTACGAGCAGTACTTC. Protein product: CAGSFSLDRRYEQYF.

With respect to this clone: Mismatch with germline at one junction end may stem from a read error. The V gene is TRBV5-4, the J gene TRBJ2-3; 8 nucleotides agree with TRBD2. CDR1 and CDR2 (germline): SGHNT, YYREEE (reference sequence). The CDR3 extends over 18 amino acids. The CDR3 here is CASNLKTGTRGSTDTQYF. Written as DNA, the CDR3 is TGTGCCAGCAACTTGAAGACCGGGACTAGGGGATCAACAGATACGCAGTATTTT.

The chain joins TRBV30 to TRBJ2-7; no reliable D call. V was cut by 3 bases and J by 3 bases, with 12 bases left in between. Per the germline V gene, CDR1 is GTSNPN and CDR2 is SVGIG (reference sequence). CDR3 size: 13 residues. The CDR3 sequence: CAWRSHMNYEQYF. CDR3 coding DNA: TGTGCCTGGAGGAGTCACATGAACTACGAGCAGTACTTC.